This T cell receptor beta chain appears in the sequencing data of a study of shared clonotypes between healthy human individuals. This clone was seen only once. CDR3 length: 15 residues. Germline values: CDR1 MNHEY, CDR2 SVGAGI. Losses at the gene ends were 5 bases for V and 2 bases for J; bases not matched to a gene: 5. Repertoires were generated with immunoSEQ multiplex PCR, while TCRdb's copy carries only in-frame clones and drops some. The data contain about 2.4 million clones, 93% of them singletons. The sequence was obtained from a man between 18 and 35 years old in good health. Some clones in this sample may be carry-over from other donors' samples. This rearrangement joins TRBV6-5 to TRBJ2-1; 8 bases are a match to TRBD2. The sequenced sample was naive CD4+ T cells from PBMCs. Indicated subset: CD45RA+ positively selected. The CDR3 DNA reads TGTGCCAGCAGTGCGACTAGCGAGCCCTACAATGAGCAGTTCTTC. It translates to CASSATSEPYNEQFF.